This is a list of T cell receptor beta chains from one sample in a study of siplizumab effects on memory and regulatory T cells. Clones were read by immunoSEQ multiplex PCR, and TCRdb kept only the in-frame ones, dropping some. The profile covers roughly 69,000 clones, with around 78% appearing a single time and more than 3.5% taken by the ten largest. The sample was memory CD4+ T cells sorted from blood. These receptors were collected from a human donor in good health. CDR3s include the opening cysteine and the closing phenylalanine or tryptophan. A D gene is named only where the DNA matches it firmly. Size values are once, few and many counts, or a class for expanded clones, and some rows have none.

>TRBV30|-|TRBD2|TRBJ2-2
TGTGCCTATACATCGACTAGAGCGGGGTACACCGGGGAGCTGTTTTTT
CAYTSTRAGYTGELFF
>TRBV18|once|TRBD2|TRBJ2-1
TGTGCCAGCTCACCAAGGATAGCGGGGGGGCCTAGCTCCTACAATGAGCAGTTCTTC
CASSPRIAGGPSSYNEQFF
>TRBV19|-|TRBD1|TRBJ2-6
TGTGCCAGTACCCCCGCCGGGACAGGACTCTCTGGGGCCAACGTCCTGACTTTC
CASTPAGTGLSGANVLTF
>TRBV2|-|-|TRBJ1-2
TGTGCCAGCAGTGTAGAAGGCAGGATAGAATCCTACACCTTC
CASSVEGRIESYTF
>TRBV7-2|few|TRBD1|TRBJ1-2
TGTGCCAGCAGCCCCGGACAGGTCGAAGCGGGAGGCTACACCTTC
CASSPGQVEAGGYTF
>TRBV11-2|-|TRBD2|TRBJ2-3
TGTGCCAGCAGCCCCCGGTCCGGGAGGGGTAGAGATACGCAGTATTTT
CASSPRSGRGRDTQYF
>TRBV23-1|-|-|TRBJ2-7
TGCGCCAGCAGTCAATCGCTGTCCGAGACCCCGTACGAGCAGTACTTC
CASSQSLSETPYEQYF
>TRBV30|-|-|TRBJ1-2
TGTGCCTGGAGTAAGAACCAATATGGCTACACCTTC
CAWSKNQYGYTF
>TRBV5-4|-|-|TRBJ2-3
TGTGCCAGCAGCTATGGGTCAGCTAGCACAGATACGCAGTATTTT
CASSYGSASTDTQYF
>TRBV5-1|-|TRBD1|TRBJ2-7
TGCGCCAGCAGCTTGGAGTCGGACAGGGGACACGAGCAGTACTTC
CASSLESDRGHEQYF
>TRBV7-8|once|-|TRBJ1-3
TGTGCCAGCAGCTGGGGTTTAGCCAGCTCTGGAAACACCATATATTTT
CASSWGLASSGNTIYF
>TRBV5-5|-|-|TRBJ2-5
TGTGCCAGCAGCCAGAGGTTGGGACAAGAGACCCAGTACTTC
CASSQRLGQETQYF
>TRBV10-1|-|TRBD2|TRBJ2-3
TGCGCCAGCCGGGGACTAGCGGAGCAAACAGATACGCAGTATTTT
CASRGLAEQTDTQYF